A single TCR beta chain is shown here with its context. Its target is not known. These data come from a study of T cells in Graves' hyperthyroidism and ophthalmopathy. Study-wide results and caveats: Through a model of 13 V-J features, ophthalmopathy was separated from stable hyperthyroidism. Clonotypes that were expanded in thyroid above 0.001 mostly appeared in blood too.

RNA transcripts yielded amplified TCR beta CDR3 regions. RT-PCR in the first round (using the HTBI primer set) targeted the TCR CDR3. TCRdb used MiXCR to reprocess the multiplex PCR reads, holding one entry per CDR3 protein. The sample includes about 360,000 distinct CDR3 sequences, about 13% of them seen just once. The specimen sequenced was blood. The source is a woman younger than 30 with Graves' hyperthyroidism.

CDR3 residues: CASSLGIRGYTF. CDR3 DNA sequence: TGTGCCAGCAGTTTAGGCATTCGTGGCTACACCTTC. The genes are TRBV12-3 or TRBV12-4 and TRBJ1-2, with D unclear. The CDR3 extends over 12 amino acids. V dropped 1 base and J dropped 7 bases, with 7 bases sitting between them.